The following is a T cell receptor beta chain sequence with its context. The antigen is unknown. V lost 6 bases, J lost 9 bases, and 11 bases lay in between. The germline gives CDR1 MDHEN, CDR2 SYDVKM. The CDR3 has 12 residues. Repertoires were generated with immunoSEQ multiplex PCR, while TCRdb's copy carries only in-frame clones and drops some. The sample lists 90,000 to 120,000 clones, about 82% occurring once. This sample is drawn from a study of T cell responses to AZD1222 COVID-19 vaccine. Study context: Combined were second doses at about 4 or about 12 weeks.

Regarding the study as a whole: Dominant at 160-218 and 743-854, vaccine-associated CD4 TCRs also spanned spike. Donor demographics were predominantly white British with a female majority; clonal diversity may be underestimated.

This sequence joins TRBV28 and TRBJ2-2; D is ambiguous. The sample consisted of peripheral blood, taken on day 0 of AZD1222 vaccination. The clonotype originates from an adult in good health. The CDR3 DNA reads as TGTGCCAGCAGGACGCTGAACTGGGAGCTGTTTTTT. As protein: CASRTLNWELFF.